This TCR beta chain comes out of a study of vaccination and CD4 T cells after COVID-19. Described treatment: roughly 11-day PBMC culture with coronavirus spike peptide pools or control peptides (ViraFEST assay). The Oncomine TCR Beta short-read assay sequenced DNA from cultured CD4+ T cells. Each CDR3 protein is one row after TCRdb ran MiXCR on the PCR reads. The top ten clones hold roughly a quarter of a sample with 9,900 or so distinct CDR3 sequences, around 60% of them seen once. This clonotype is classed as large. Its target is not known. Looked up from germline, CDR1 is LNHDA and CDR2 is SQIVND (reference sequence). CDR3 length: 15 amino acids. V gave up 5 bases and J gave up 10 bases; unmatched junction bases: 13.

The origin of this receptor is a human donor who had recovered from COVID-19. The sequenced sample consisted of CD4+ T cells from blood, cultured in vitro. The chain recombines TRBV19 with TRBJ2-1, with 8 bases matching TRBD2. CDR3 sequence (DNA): TGTGCCAGTAGTTCGAGCGGGAGCCCTTCAGAAGAGCAGTTCTTC. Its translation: CASSSSGSPSEEQFF.